This TCR beta chain was captured in a study of cytomegalovirus exposure and HLA in healthy donors. Whole-study results and caveats: Cytomegalovirus status was reportedly diagnosed by the classifier with high sensitivity and specificity. Under in vitro conditions, three CMV-associated chains were confirmed as specific for CMV antigens.

Profiled with immunoSEQ multiplex PCR; TCRdb holds only in-frame clones, not every one. The data show 55,000 to 70,000 clones, about 95% seen once. Trimming shortened V by 5 bases and J by 2 bases, and 16 bases separated the two germline ends. Germline V CDR1 and CDR2: LNHDA, SQIVND (reference sequence). The CDR3 runs to 16 residues. With regard to this clone: The antigen is unknown.

What was sequenced was PBMCs. The clonotype was recovered from a man in his late teens or twenties in good health and CMV-seronegative. The V and J genes are TRBV19 and TRBJ2-1; a possible D gene is TRBD1 (6 bases). CDR3 sequence: CASSSIDRSAYNEQFF. The CDR3 nucleotides read TGTGCCAGTAGTTCAATAGACAGGTCAGCCTACAATGAGCAGTTCTTC.